Listed here is a single T cell receptor (beta chain). Its specificity is not known. This record belongs to a study of shared clonotypes between healthy human individuals. Terminally differentiated effector memory CD45RA+ cells were excluded by CCR7 positive selection of CD45RO-negative cells. Data came from immunoSEQ multiplex PCR; TCRdb stores just in-frame clones and leaves some out. This sample yields about 2 million clones, of which approximately 94% are seen a single time; roughly 1% belongs to the top ten. Per the germline V gene, CDR1 is SGDLS and CDR2 is YYNGEE. This CDR3 contains 14 residues. The V gene lost 4 bases and the J gene lost 0 bases, with 9 bases spanning the gap. Study-wide points: Only a few donors were included, so the genetic and exposure-history diversity represented was limited.

The genes are TRBV9 and TRBJ2-3; D is undetermined. The sample consisted of naive CD8+ T cells sorted from blood. The TCR sequence derives from a man aged 18 to 35 in good health. The CDR3 sequence is CASSKWDSTDTQYF. The CDR3 nucleotides are TGTGCCAGCAGCAAATGGGATAGCACAGATACGCAGTATTTT.